The 32 T cell receptor beta chains presented below share a single source sample, sequenced in a study of T cells after yellow fever vaccination. TCRdb analysed the 5' RACE reads with MiXCR anew, one entry per CDR3 protein. The sample records about 330,000 distinct CDR3 sequences, roughly 8.4% being singletons. The specimen comprised PBMCs, sampled about 49 days after the first yellow fever vaccination. These TCRs come from a man aged 18 to 29 who received the YFV17D yellow fever vaccine.

This clonotype was seen a handful of times. The chain joins TRBV24-1 to TRBJ2-7; D possibly corresponds to TRBD2 (5 bases). V lost 0 bases and J lost 6, with 5 bases in between. Per the germline V gene, CDR1 is KGHDR and CDR2 is SFDVKD. CDR3 length: 12 residues. The CDR3 reads CATSDLGGEQYF. The CDR3 DNA reads TGTGCCACCAGTGATTTGGGAGGCGAGCAGTACTTC.

This clonotype was seen repeatedly, ten times or more. This rearrangement joins TRBV20-1 to TRBJ2-2; D gene unclear. The ends were cut back, 3 bases at V and 4 bases at J, with 9 bases in the middle. The CDR3 contains 13 residues. Germline V gene lookup returns CDR1 DFQATT and CDR2 SNEGSKA (reference sequence). The CDR3 protein is CSARAGFTGELFF. The DNA of the CDR3 is TGCAGTGCTAGGGCCGGATTCACCGGGGAGCTGTTTTTT.

This clonotype has more than one count but fewer than ten. This chain connects TRBV5-1 to TRBJ2-5; 8 nucleotides agree with TRBD2. The germline V gene has CDR1 SGHRS and CDR2 YFSETQ. J was trimmed by 9 bases and V by 4 bases; bases with no gene match: 17. The CDR3 has 16 amino acids. The CDR3 DNA is TGCGCCAGCAGCGTGGGTAGCGGACCCCCGGGAGGGGCCCAGTACTTC. This sequence encodes CASSVGSGPPGGAQYF.

Only a few counts were recorded for this clonotype. The V call is TRBV5-1, the J call TRBJ1-6, with 8 nucleotides matching TRBD1. This CDR3 region has 15 residues. After removal of 2 bases from V and 9 bases from J, the junction contained 7 bases not matched to a gene. CDR1 SGHRS and CDR2 YFSETQ come from the germline V gene. The CDR3 protein is CASSFWDRNLSPLHF. The CDR3 nucleotides are TGCGCCAGCAGCTTTTGGGACAGGAATCTTTCACCCCTCCACTTT.

At least ten counts were recorded for this clonotype. V usage is TRBV7-2 and J usage is TRBJ2-5; TRBD2 agrees at 11 bases. Trimming at V came to 4 bases and at J to 0 bases, leaving 4 bases not matched to a gene. This CDR3 spans 16 amino acids. CDR1 is SGHTA, CDR2 FQGNSA, per germline. This CDR3 reads CASSWASGGYQETQYF. The CDR3 DNA reads TGTGCCAGCAGCTGGGCTAGCGGGGGGTACCAAGAGACCCAGTACTTC.

This chain uses TRBV12-3 or TRBV12-4 with TRBJ1-5; D gene unclear. The CDR3 is 15 residues long. Trimming took 2 bases from V and 2 from J, leaving 10 bases between them. The CDR3 bases are TGTGCCAGCAGTTTACGGCAGCATGGCAATCAGCCCCAGCATTTT. It is translated as CASSLRQHGNQPQHF.

The chain uses TRBV19 and TRBJ1-1, with D unclear. Germline loops: CDR1 LNHDA, CDR2 SQIVND (reference sequence). V lost 6 bases, J lost 5 bases, and 13 bases lay in between. The CDR3 totals 13 residues. DNA of the CDR3: TGTGCCAGTAGAGGGAGAACTGGAACTGAAGCTTTCTTT. Amino acid sequence: CASRGRTGTEAFF.

The chain is built from TRBV4-1 and TRBJ2-7; D is possibly TRBD2 (5 bases). V was cut by 0 bases and J by 4 bases, with 13 bases left in between. The CDR3 sequence is 15 residues long. Germline assignment: CDR1 MGHRA and CDR2 YSYEKL. The CDR3 DNA reads TGCGCCAGCAGCCAAGATTCCTCTAGCAGATACGAGCAGTACTTC. Encoded protein: CASSQDSSSRYEQYF.

This rearrangement joins TRBV6-1 to TRBJ2-1, with 14 nucleotides matching TRBD2. This CDR3 has 17 residues. J was trimmed by 8 bases and V by 3 bases; bases with no gene match: 9. Looked up from germline, CDR1 is MNHNS and CDR2 is SASEGT. CDR3 in amino acids: CASSDGLAGGPWYEQFF. CDR3 DNA sequence: TGTGCCAGCAGTGACGGACTAGCGGGGGGCCCATGGTATGAGCAGTTCTTC.

The rearrangement uses TRBV5-1 and TRBJ1-6; unclear D gene. The germline gives CDR1 SGHRS, CDR2 YFSETQ. Trimming pared 0 bases from V and 7 bases from J, leaving 14 bases between. CDR3 length: 16 residues. CDR3 sequence (DNA): TGCGCCAGCAGCTTGGCGTCCCGAGATCGGAATTCACCCCTCCACTTT. Its translation is CASSLASRDRNSPLHF.

Note on this clonotype: Given a much more abundant clone one base away, this may be a read error. The chain joins TRBV5-3 to TRBJ1-1; D possibly corresponds to TRBD1 (6 bases). TRBV5-3 is labeled an ORF, and its function is uncertain. The length of the CDR3 is 12 residues. Written as DNA, the CDR3 is TGTACCAGCAGCCCGGGGGCTACTGAAGCTTTCTTT. Protein sequence: CTSSPGATEAFF.

The V gene is TRBV28, the J gene TRBJ2-2, with 7 bases fitting TRBD1. CDR1 is MDHEN and CDR2 is SYDVKM in the germline V gene. The CDR3 spans 14 residues. V was clipped by 5 bases and J by 4 bases; unmatched bases: 4. The CDR3 reads CASSRDSSTGELFF. For the CDR3, the DNA is TGTGCCAGCAGTCGGGACAGCAGCACCGGGGAGCTGTTTTTT.

This chain uses TRBV9 with TRBJ2-7; D remains ambiguous. The CDR3 consists of 13 residues. CDR1 and CDR2 (germline): SGDLS, YYNGEE. Trimming removed 0 bases from V and 5 bases from J, with 9 bases in between. The CDR3 sequence: CASSVGPGNEQYV. CDR3 DNA: TGTGCCAGCAGCGTAGGTCCCGGAAACGAGCAGTACGTC.

Only a few counts were recorded for this clonotype. The V and J genes are TRBV27 and TRBJ1-2, with D unclear. The CDR3 runs 13 residues. Trimming shortened V by 2 bases and J by 6 bases, and 10 bases separated the two germline ends. The germline CDR1 and CDR2 sequences are MNHEY and SMNVEV (reference sequence). CDR3 amino acids: CASSLGDRHGYTF. The CDR3 DNA follows: TGTGCCAGCAGTTTAGGAGATCGTCATGGCTACACCTTC.

This clonotype was counted once. The chain joins TRBV20-1 to TRBJ2-5; 8 positions agree with TRBD2. V was clipped by 7 bases and J by 3 bases; unmatched bases: 10. CDR3 length: 14 amino acids. In germline, CDR1 is DFQATT, CDR2 SNEGSKA (reference sequence). The CDR3 DNA follows: TGCAGTGGAGTGAGCGGGGGCTTAAAAGAGACCCAGTACTTC. Residues: CSGVSGGLKETQYF.

This clonotype was detected ten times or more. The rearrangement uses TRBV12-3 or TRBV12-4 and TRBJ1-1, with D perhaps TRBD1 (5 bases). The CDR3 sequence is 13 residues long. Trimming stripped 4 bases from V and 4 bases from J, with 10 bases between. CDR3 in amino acids: CASSSVGTTEAFF. The CDR3 DNA reads as TGTGCCAGCAGTTCCGTGGGGACCACTGAAGCTTTCTTT.

CDR3 nucleotide sequence: TGCAGTGCCACCGGGACAGGGGATCAGCCCCAGCATTTT. This codes for CSATGTGDQPQHF. The rearrangement uses TRBV20-1 and TRBJ1-5; TRBD1 matches at 10 bases. Trimming took 6 bases from V and 5 from J; bases not matched to a gene: 4. The CDR3 covers 13 residues. Per germline, CDR1 DFQATT and CDR2 SNEGSKA (reference sequence).

This clonotype was seen many times. CDR3: CAVRDTGTDTQYF. The CDR3 DNA follows: TGTGCCGTTAGGGACACAGGCACAGATACGCAGTATTTT. The V call is TRBV10-3, the J call TRBJ2-3; tentatively, D is TRBD1 (6 bases). The germline V and J ends were trimmed by 11 bases and 1 base, with 13 bases remaining between them. Per germline, CDR1 ENHRY and CDR2 SYGVKD. CDR3 length: 13 residues.

The chain has TRBV7-8 and TRBJ2-2; 9 bases line up with TRBD1. The V gene's germline CDR1 is SGHVS and CDR2 FQNEAQ. The J segment lost 3 bases and the V segment lost 2 bases, leaving 10 bases of the junction unmatched. This CDR3 has 18 residues. In nucleotides, the CDR3 is TGTGCCAGCAGCTTACCGGGACAGGGCGGAGGGCACACCGGGGAGCTGTTTTTT. Translating gives CASSLPGQGGGHTGELFF.

This clonotype has at least ten counts. This chain uses TRBV20-1 with TRBJ2-1; no firm D call. The germline V gene has CDR1 DFQATT and CDR2 SNEGSKA (reference sequence). The V gene lost 4 bases and the J gene lost 4 bases, with 5 bases spanning the gap. The CDR3 sequence is 11 residues long. The CDR3: CSATNYNEQFF. The CDR3 region has the DNA TGCAGTGCTACCAATTACAATGAGCAGTTCTTC.

This clonotype was observed many times. The chain is built from TRBV6-5 and TRBJ1-1, with D tentatively TRBD1 (6 bases). Trimming stripped 6 bases from V and 4 bases from J, with 12 bases between. Germline CDR1 is MNHEY and CDR2 is SVGAGI. The CDR3 is 13 residues long. As DNA, the CDR3 is TGTGCCAGCAGAAAGGGGGGGAGCACTGAAGCTTTCTTT. Amino acid sequence: CASRKGGSTEAFF.

J is TRBJ1-2 and V is TRBV20-1; 8 bases line up with TRBD1. The germline V gene has CDR1 DFQATT and CDR2 SNEGSKA (reference sequence). The CDR3 loop spans 13 amino acids. The J segment lost 11 bases and the V segment lost 6 bases, leaving 14 bases of the junction unmatched. The CDR3 coding sequence is TGCAGTGCCCGTCGCGTAGGACAGGGCCTGTACACCTTC. Protein product: CSARRVGQGLYTF.

This clonotype was seen a few times. This rearrangement joins TRBV19 to TRBJ2-1; D gene unclear. CDR1 LNHDA and CDR2 SQIVND come from the germline V gene (reference sequence). The CDR3 totals 15 residues. V shed 10 bases and J shed 3 bases, with 19 bases lying between them. Written as DNA, the CDR3 is TGTGCCACCTCTTTTGATCTAGGGTTCTACAATGAGCAGTTCTTC. Translated: CATSFDLGFYNEQFF.

This clonotype was detected a few times. This chain connects TRBV3-1 to TRBJ2-5, with D perhaps TRBD2 (5 bases). This CDR3 is built from 13 residues. The germline V gene has CDR1 LGHDT and CDR2 YNNKEL (reference sequence). V lost 6 bases and J 5 bases, leaving 13 bases between the germline ends. DNA for the CDR3: TGTGCCAGCAGGGACCCCGGCGGGGAGACCCAGTACTTC. Translation gives CASRDPGGETQYF.

The chain couples TRBV19 to TRBJ2-4; D not certain. The V and J ends lost 1 base and 0 bases respectively, with 4 bases between them. This CDR3 comprises 14 residues. The germline gives CDR1 LNHDA, CDR2 SQIVND (reference sequence). This chain's CDR3 is CASSIVEAKNIQYF. In DNA form, the CDR3 reads TGTGCCAGTAGTATAGTGGAAGCCAAAAACATTCAGTACTTC.

In its sample, this clonotype was seen a few times. The chain carries TRBV12-3 or TRBV12-4 and TRBJ2-5; D gene uncertain. With 1 base removed from V and 0 bases from J, the gap between germline ends came to 6 bases. The CDR3 has 14 residues. Written as DNA, the CDR3 is TGTGCCAGCAGTTTAGAAGTTTACCAAGAGACCCAGTACTTC. It codes for CASSLEVYQETQYF.

This clonotype was seen many times. The rearrangement uses TRBV20-1 and TRBJ1-5; D possibly corresponds to TRBD1 (5 bases). The V end was cut by 3 bases, the J end by 1 base, with 13 bases between. This CDR3 region has 15 residues. Looked up from germline, CDR1 is DFQATT and CDR2 is SNEGSKA (reference sequence). This CDR3 reads CSASRVGGSNQPQHF. Written as DNA, the CDR3 is TGCAGTGCTAGTCGAGTTGGGGGGAGCAATCAGCCCCAGCATTTT.

CDR3 nucleotide sequence: TGCGCCAGCAGCTTGGAATGGGAAGAGACCCAGTACTTC. This encodes CASSLEWEETQYF. The chain joins TRBV5-1 to TRBJ2-5; D is undetermined. This CDR3 comprises 13 residues. V shed 0 bases and J shed 3 bases, with 6 bases lying between them. Germline CDR1 reads SGHRS; CDR2 reads YFSETQ. Complete variable domain (other parts from reference TRBV5-1 and TRBJ2-5): KAGVTQTPRYLIKTRGQQVTLSCSPISGHRSVSWYQQTPGQGLQFLFEYFSETQRNKGNFPGRFSGRQFSNSRSEMNVSTLELGDSALYLCASSLEWEETQYFGPGTRLLVL.

This clonotype was seen many times. J is TRBJ1-1 and V is TRBV7-2, with 7 bases that match TRBD1. J was trimmed by 1 base and V by 7 bases; bases with no gene match: 6. From germline, CDR1 is SGHTA and CDR2 FQGNSA. CDR3 length: 14 amino acids. The chain's CDR3 is CASTMRTGNTEAFF. The CDR3 DNA follows: TGTGCCAGCACCATGAGGACAGGGAACACTGAAGCTTTCTTT.

This chain links TRBV12-3 or TRBV12-4 with TRBJ1-1, with 9 bases lining up with TRBD1. Trimming cost V 5 bases and J 11 bases; bases outside gene matches: 6. CDR3 length: 12 amino acids. The CDR3: CASSKNRGPAFF. In DNA, the CDR3 is TGTGCCAGCAGTAAGAACAGGGGGCCTGCTTTCTTT.

This clonotype has more than one count but fewer than ten. The V and J genes are TRBV10-3 and TRBJ2-2, with D possibly matching TRBD1 (5 bases). The CDR3 has 15 residues. Germline CDR1 ENHRY, CDR2 SYGVKD. Trimming took 2 bases from V and 3 from J, leaving 10 bases between them. In DNA, the CDR3 is TGTGCCATCAGTGAGCCCCTAGGGGACACCGGGGAGCTGTTTTTT. Translating gives CAISEPLGDTGELFF.

This CDR3 reads CASSTAVGGTDTQYF. In DNA, the CDR3 is TGTGCCAGCAGCACCGCGGTGGGGGGCACAGATACGCAGTATTTT. The chain recombines TRBV12-3 or TRBV12-4 with TRBJ2-3; the D call may be TRBD1 or TRBD2 (5 bases each). V shed 6 bases and J shed 1 base, with 14 bases lying between them. The CDR3 has 15 amino acids.